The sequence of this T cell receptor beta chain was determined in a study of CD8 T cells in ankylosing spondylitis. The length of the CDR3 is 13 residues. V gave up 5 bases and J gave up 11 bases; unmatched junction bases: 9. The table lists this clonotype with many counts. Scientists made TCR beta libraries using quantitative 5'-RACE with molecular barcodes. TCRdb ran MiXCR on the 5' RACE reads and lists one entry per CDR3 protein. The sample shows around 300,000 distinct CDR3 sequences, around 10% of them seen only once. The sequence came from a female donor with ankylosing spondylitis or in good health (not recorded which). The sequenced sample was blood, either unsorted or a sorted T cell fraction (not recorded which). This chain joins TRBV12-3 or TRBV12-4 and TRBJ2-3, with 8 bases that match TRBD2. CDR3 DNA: TGTGCCAGCAGTGGCCCGGGACTAGTTCTGCAGTATTTT. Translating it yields CASSGPGLVLQYF.